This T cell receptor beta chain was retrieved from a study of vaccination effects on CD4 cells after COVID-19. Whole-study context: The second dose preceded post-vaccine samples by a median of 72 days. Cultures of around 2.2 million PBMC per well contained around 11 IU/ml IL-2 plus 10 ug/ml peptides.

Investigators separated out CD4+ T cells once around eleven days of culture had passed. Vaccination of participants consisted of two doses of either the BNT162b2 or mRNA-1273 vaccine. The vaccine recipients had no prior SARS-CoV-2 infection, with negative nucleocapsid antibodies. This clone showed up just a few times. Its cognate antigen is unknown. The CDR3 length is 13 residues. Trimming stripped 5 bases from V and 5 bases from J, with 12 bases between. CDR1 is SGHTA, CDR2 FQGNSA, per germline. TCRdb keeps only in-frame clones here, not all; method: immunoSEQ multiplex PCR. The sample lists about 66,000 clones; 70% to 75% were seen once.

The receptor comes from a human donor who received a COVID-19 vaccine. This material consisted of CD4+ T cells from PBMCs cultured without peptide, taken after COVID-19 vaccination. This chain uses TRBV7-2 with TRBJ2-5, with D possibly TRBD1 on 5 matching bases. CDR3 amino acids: CASSPRVTETQYF. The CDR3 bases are TGTGCCAGCAGCCCCAGGGTTACGGAGACCCAGTACTTC.